These T cell receptor beta chains were read from a single sample in a study of response to subunit inactivated influenza vaccine. TCRdb re-analysed the RT-PCR reads in MiXCR, keeping a single row per CDR3 protein. The sample holds around 580,000 distinct CDR3 sequences; over 9.5% are singletons and the top ten take about 9.4%. The starting material was PBMCs from blood, obtained on the day of vaccination. The receptors stem from a man in his fifties or sixties who received an inactivated influenza vaccine. Each CDR3 is given with its conserved first and last residue. Each record gives: V gene, clone size, D gene, J gene, CDR3 protein, CDR3 DNA. A D gene is named only where the DNA matches it firmly. Part of the rows lack a size; the others show once, few, many or a class for expanded clones.

V gene: TRBV6-2/TRBV6-3
clone size: .
D gene: TRBD1
J gene: TRBJ1-5
CDR3 protein: CASSFTGTGLLGQPQHF
CDR3 DNA: TGTGCCAGCAGTTTTACCGGGACAGGGTTGTTGGGTCAGCCCCAGCATTTT

V gene: TRBV15
clone size: few
D gene: .
J gene: TRBJ1-6
CDR3 protein: CATSRDVQGDSPLHF
CDR3 DNA: TGTGCCACCAGCAGAGATGTCCAGGGCGATTCACCCCTCCACTTT

V gene: TRBV7-9
clone size: many
D gene: .
J gene: TRBJ1-1
CDR3 protein: CASSHYVGRAGTEAFF
CDR3 DNA: TGTGCCAGCAGTCACTATGTGGGCAGGGCGGGCACTGAAGCTTTCTTT

V gene: TRBV6-1
clone size: many
D gene: .
J gene: TRBJ1-2
CDR3 protein: CASRPGRYNYGYTF
CDR3 DNA: TGTGCCAGCAGACCGGGCAGATATAACTATGGCTACACCTTC

V gene: TRBV20-1
clone size: few
D gene: .
J gene: TRBJ1-2
CDR3 protein: CSAADSRYLYGYTF
CDR3 DNA: TGCAGTGCGGCGGACAGTCGGTACCTCTATGGCTACACCTTC

V gene: TRBV28
clone size: few
D gene: TRBD1
J gene: TRBJ2-7
CDR3 protein: CASRTNAGTGGREQYF
CDR3 DNA: TGTGCCAGCAGAACAAACGCCGGGACAGGGGGGCGCGAGCAGTACTTC

V gene: TRBV5-1
clone size: once
D gene: .
J gene: TRBJ2-5
CDR3 protein: CASSSGGSTRETQYF
CDR3 DNA: TGCGCCAGCAGCTCGGGGGGCAGTACCCGAGAGACCCAGTACTTC

V gene: TRBV28
clone size: many
D gene: .
J gene: TRBJ2-1
CDR3 protein: CASIQSDLFYNEQFF
CDR3 DNA: TGTGCCAGCATCCAGTCGGATCTCTTCTACAATGAGCAGTTCTTC

V gene: TRBV5-6
clone size: many
D gene: TRBD2
J gene: TRBJ2-1
CDR3 protein: CASSLRGLAFYNEQFF
CDR3 DNA: TGTGCCAGCAGCTTGAGGGGACTAGCCTTCTACAATGAGCAGTTCTTC

V gene: TRBV28
clone size: few
D gene: TRBD2
J gene: TRBJ2-7
CDR3 protein: CASSFGLAGVREQYF
CDR3 DNA: TGTGCCAGCAGTTTCGGACTAGCGGGTGTCAGGGAGCAGTACTTC

V gene: TRBV3-1
clone size: .
D gene: TRBD2
J gene: TRBJ2-2
CDR3 protein: CASSPRTSGTGELFF
CDR3 DNA: TGTGCCAGCAGCCCACGGACTAGCGGCACCGGGGAGCTGTTTTTT

V gene: TRBV7-2
clone size: few
D gene: TRBD1
J gene: TRBJ2-5
CDR3 protein: CASSGQGQETQYF
CDR3 DNA: TGTGCCAGCAGCGGACAGGGGCAAGAGACCCAGTACTTC

V gene: TRBV12-3/TRBV12-4
clone size: many
D gene: .
J gene: TRBJ1-5
CDR3 protein: CASSLGGDQPQHF
CDR3 DNA: TGTGCCAGCAGTTTAGGAGGGGATCAGCCCCAGCATTTT

V gene: TRBV12-3/TRBV12-4
clone size: few
D gene: .
J gene: TRBJ1-1
CDR3 protein: CASSSHIDRIGAFF
CDR3 DNA: TGTGCCAGCAGTTCCCATATTGATCGCATAGGAGCTTTCTTT

V gene: TRBV29-1
clone size: many
D gene: TRBD2
J gene: TRBJ2-3
CDR3 protein: CSVVAGGGSDTQYF
CDR3 DNA: TGCAGCGTTGTTGCGGGAGGTGGGTCAGATACGCAGTATTTT

V gene: TRBV2
clone size: few
D gene: .
J gene: TRBJ2-7
CDR3 protein: CASSMGSGTYEQYF
CDR3 DNA: TGTGCCAGCAGTATGGGTAGCGGAACATACGAGCAGTACTTC

V gene: TRBV3-1
clone size: few
D gene: TRBD2
J gene: TRBJ2-2
CDR3 protein: CASSQQGTTLAGDTGELFF
CDR3 DNA: TGTGCCAGCAGCCAGCAGGGGACTACCCTAGCGGGAGACACCGGGGAGCTGTTTTTT

V gene: TRBV12-3/TRBV12-4
clone size: .
D gene: .
J gene: TRBJ2-1
CDR3 protein: CASSPTGAAVGEQFF
CDR3 DNA: TGTGCCAGCAGTCCCACTGGGGCAGCCGTCGGTGAGCAGTTCTTC

V gene: TRBV7-2
clone size: .
D gene: TRBD2
J gene: TRBJ2-3
CDR3 protein: CASSFLSGRMDTQYF
CDR3 DNA: TGTGCCAGCAGCTTTCTGAGCGGGAGAATGGATACGCAGTATTTT

V gene: TRBV4-3
clone size: few
D gene: .
J gene: TRBJ2-1
CDR3 protein: CASSQEIGRWGEQFF
CDR3 DNA: TGCGCCAGCAGCCAAGAGATAGGAAGGTGGGGTGAGCAGTTCTTC

V gene: TRBV6-5
clone size: few
D gene: .
J gene: TRBJ1-2
CDR3 protein: CASKGAGGYTF
CDR3 DNA: TGTGCCAGCAAAGGGGCGGGGGGCTACACCTTC